Each of the 22 T cell receptor beta chains below was sequenced from the same sample in a study of neurological immune-mediated disorders. TCRdb reanalysed the 5' RACE reads using MiXCR and keeps one entry per CDR3 protein. Of 30,000 to 45,000 distinct CDR3 sequences listed, more than 9% are singletons. The sequencing input was CD4+ T cells from blood. All receptors derive from a woman between 25 and 40 years old with HTLV-1-associated myelopathy (HAM/TSP).

There are many counts of this clonotype. The rearrangement uses TRBV5-5 and TRBJ1-2, with D possibly TRBD1 on 5 matching bases. This CDR3 is 14 amino acids long. V lost 0 bases and J 0 bases, leaving 6 bases between the germline ends. Looked up from germline, CDR1 is SGHKS and CDR2 is YYEKEE (reference sequence). The CDR3 DNA follows: TGTGCCAGCAGCTTGGGACAGTCTAACTATGGCTACACCTTC. This gives the protein CASSLGQSNYGYTF.

This clonotype was observed many times. The chain carries TRBV5-1 and TRBJ2-6, with TRBD2 matching 9 bases. Germline V gene lookup returns CDR1 SGHRS and CDR2 YFSETQ. Germline trimming cut 7 bases from V and 0 bases from J; bases unmatched to any gene: 8. This CDR3 comprises 17 residues. Here the CDR3 reads CASLNAGGPSGANVLTF. The CDR3 coding sequence is TGCGCCAGCCTGAACGCGGGGGGGCCCTCTGGGGCCAACGTCCTGACTTTC.

The chain combines TRBV7-9 with TRBJ2-2, with a tentative D call TRBD1 (6 bases). Germline V gene sequence: CDR1 SEHNR, CDR2 FQNEAQ (reference sequence). The CDR3 spans 15 residues. V gave up 4 bases and J gave up 3 bases, with 12 bases separating them. DNA of the CDR3: TGTGCCAGCAGCTCTACAGGGTCGGACACCGGGGAGCTGTTTTTT. It translates to CASSSTGSDTGELFF.

This clonotype occurred many times. The chain has TRBV11-3 and TRBJ2-1; D may be TRBD2 (6 bases). Looked up from germline, CDR1 is SGHNT and CDR2 is YENEEA. The CDR3 spans 16 residues. Deletions cut 3 bases from V and 2 bases from J, with 14 bases between. The CDR3 DNA sequence: TGTGCCAGCAGCTTTCCCCGGGGCGGGGCCTACAATGAGCAGTTCTTC. Translation: CASSFPRGGAYNEQFF.

This clonotype occurred many times. The J gene is TRBJ2-2, the V gene TRBV7-8, with D perhaps given as TRBD1 or TRBD2 (6 bases each). This CDR3 comprises 18 residues. V gave up 1 base and J gave up 2 bases, with 17 bases separating them. Per the germline V gene, CDR1 is SGHVS and CDR2 is FQNEAQ. The CDR3 DNA sequence: TGTGCCAGCAGCTTAGGGTTAAGGGGCGGGACAAACACCGGGGAGCTGTTTTTT. Translating gives CASSLGLRGGTNTGELFF.

This clonotype was counted between two and nine times. The chain is built from TRBV20-1 and TRBJ1-1, with D hard to call. From germline, CDR1 is DFQATT and CDR2 SNEGSKA (reference sequence). This CDR3 spans 12 amino acids. The V end lost 5 bases, the J end lost 0 bases, and 7 bases lay between the germline ends. DNA for the CDR3: TGCAGTGCTTTTTTAGTGAACACTGAAGCTTTCTTT. It yields the protein CSAFLVNTEAFF.

This clonotype was recorded at least ten times. The rearrangement joins TRBV30 to TRBJ1-2, with D unresolved. The CDR3 loop spans 13 amino acids. V lost 0 bases and J 8 bases, leaving 13 bases between the germline ends. Looked up from germline, CDR1 is GTSNPN and CDR2 is SVGIG (reference sequence). CDR3 nucleotides: TGTGCCTGGAGTGTAGGTCTGTTGGGCGGCTACACCTTC. Residues: CAWSVGLLGGYTF.

This clonotype was recorded many times. CDR3 coding DNA: TGTGCCAGCTCATCCGGGACGGTAGCCTACGAGCAGTACTTC. This encodes CASSSGTVAYEQYF. The gene calls are TRBV18 and TRBJ2-7; D could derive from TRBD1 or TRBD2 (5 bases each). V lost 5 bases and J 2 bases, leaving 13 bases between the germline ends. This CDR3 has 14 amino acids. Germline V gives CDR1 KGHSH, CDR2 LQKENI.

On this clonotype itself: A much larger clone sits a single nucleotide away, making a read error possible. A read error is likely, as this CDR3 ends without the conserved phenylalanine or tryptophan. The chain joins TRBV20-1 to TRBJ2-7; 7 bases are a match to TRBD1. Germline-derived CDR1 and CDR2 are DFQATT and SNEGSKA (reference sequence). This CDR3 has 14 residues. The V and J ends lost 2 bases and 2 bases, in that order; junction bases with no gene match: 6. CDR3 protein: CSARRSQGAYEQYL. The CDR3, as DNA: TGCAGTGCTAGAAGGAGTCAGGGGGCCTACGAGCAGTACTTA.

Ten or more counts support this clonotype. The rearrangement joins TRBV29-1 to TRBJ1-1; D remains ambiguous. The CDR3 has 12 residues. V was trimmed by 4 bases and J by 3 bases, leaving 9 bases between them. CDR1 and CDR2 from the germline V gene are SQVTM and ANQGSEA. The CDR3 is CSVATVYTEAFF. The CDR3 DNA follows: TGCAGCGTTGCCACAGTATACACTGAAGCTTTCTTT.

This clonotype was seen repeatedly, ten times or more. The chain has TRBV20-1 and TRBJ1-1, with 8 bases identical to TRBD1. Germline trimming cut 6 bases from V and 2 bases from J; bases unmatched to any gene: 8. Germline CDR1 and CDR2: DFQATT and SNEGSKA (reference sequence). CDR3 size: 14 residues. The CDR3 loop is CSARQGNINTEAFF. As DNA, the CDR3 is TGCAGTGCCAGACAGGGGAACATTAACACTGAAGCTTTCTTT.

This clonotype has a count of ten or more. This sequence joins TRBV12-3 or TRBV12-4 and TRBJ2-7, with 8 bases that match TRBD2. V lost 2 bases, J lost 3 bases, and 6 bases stayed unmatched. There are 15 residues in the CDR3. CDR3 loop: CASSLSGRGDYEQYF. The CDR3 nucleotides are TGTGCCAGCAGTTTATCCGGGCGGGGGGACTACGAGCAGTACTTC.

In this sample, this clonotype is medium-sized (0.01 to 0.1%). The chain links TRBV20-1 to TRBJ2-7; D remains ambiguous. CDR1 and CDR2 from the germline V gene are DFQATT and SNEGSKA (reference sequence). This CDR3 comprises 12 residues. V was cut by 1 base and J by 2 bases, with 6 bases left in between. In DNA, the CDR3 is TGCAGTGCTAGAGTGGGGACCTACGAGCAGTACTTC. Its translation: CSARVGTYEQYF.

This clonotype was counted at least ten times. CDR3 bases: TGCAGTGCTGCCCTGACTAGAGGCAATGAGCAGTTCTTC. Protein sequence: CSAALTRGNEQFF. The chain recombines TRBV20-1 with TRBJ2-1, with D perhaps matching TRBD2 (6 bases). CDR1 and CDR2 (germline): DFQATT, SNEGSKA (reference sequence). The V and J ends lost 5 bases and 6 bases respectively, with 14 bases between them. The CDR3 extends over 13 amino acids.

Regarding this clonotype: A junction boundary mismatches the germline segment, possibly from a read error. The chain uses TRBV18 and TRBJ2-2; tentatively, D is TRBD1 (5 bases). Germline V gives CDR1 KGHSH, CDR2 LQKENI. The CDR3 covers 13 residues. DNA of the CDR3: TGTGCTAGCTCGTCGACAGCGACCGGGGAGCTGTTTTTT. Amino acid sequence: CASSSTATGELFF.

Of note for this clonotype: This could be a read error, since a much larger clone is one nucleotide away. Here the CDR3 DNA reads TGTGCCAGCAGTACCCGTTCTGCAGATACGCAGTATTTT. Translation: CASSTRSADTQYF. The chain recombines TRBV28 with TRBJ2-3, with D hard to call. Germline loops: CDR1 MDHEN, CDR2 SYDVKM. This CDR3 is 13 amino acids long. Trimming left V 5 bases short and J 4 bases short, with 10 bases between.

This clonotype was found many times. The J gene is TRBJ2-3, the V gene TRBV29-1, with D maybe TRBD2 (5 bases). Trimming stripped 7 bases from V and 5 bases from J, with 10 bases between. The germline V gene has CDR1 SQVTM and CDR2 ANQGSEA. The CDR3 covers 11 residues. The CDR3 DNA is TGCAGCGCCTGGACTGAAGATACGCAGTATTTT. It translates to CSAWTEDTQYF.

This clonotype was picked up many times. The chain couples TRBV6-5 to TRBJ2-2, with D possibly TRBD2 on 6 matching bases. Per germline, CDR1 MNHEY and CDR2 SVGAGI. V was cut by 7 bases and J by 4 bases, with 13 bases left in between. The CDR3 contains 14 residues. The CDR3 DNA sequence: TGTGCCAGCACGGGGCAGGGAGGCACCGGGGAGCTGTTTTTT. This sequence encodes CASTGQGGTGELFF.

This clonotype was observed many times. J is TRBJ1-3 and V is TRBV11-2; the D gene is possibly TRBD1 (5 bases). The CDR3 loop spans 17 amino acids. V was pared by 5 bases and J by 0 bases, with 17 bases between. Germline V lookup: CDR1 SGHAT, CDR2 FQNNGV. The CDR3 region has the DNA TGTGCCAGCAGCCTTAGGGTGACAGACCTCTCTGGAAACACCATATATTTT. This gives the protein CASSLRVTDLSGNTIYF.

This clonotype was counted ten times or more. V and J are TRBV2 and TRBJ1-2; 7 nucleotides line up with TRBD1. J was trimmed by 4 bases and V by 4 bases; bases with no gene match: 3. Germline V gene sequence: CDR1 SNHLY, CDR2 FYNNEI. This CDR3 is 13 amino acids long. CDR3 coding DNA: TGTGCCAGCAGTGGGGACAGATTCTATGGCTACACCTTC. It encodes CASSGDRFYGYTF.

This clonotype was recorded many times. The V call is TRBV7-9, the J call TRBJ1-3, with TRBD1 as a possible D gene (5 bases). This CDR3 has 19 residues. Trimming removed 1 base from V and 0 bases from J, with 19 bases in between. The germline gives CDR1 SEHNR, CDR2 FQNEAQ (reference sequence). The CDR3 nucleotides are TGTGCCAGCAGCTTAGTTTATATCGGGACGGTTTACTCTGGAAACACCATATATTTT. As protein: CASSLVYIGTVYSGNTIYF. The complete variable domain, with remaining parts taken from reference TRBV7-9 and TRBJ1-3, reads DTGVSQNPRHKITKRGQNVTFRCDPISEHNRLYWYRQTLGQGPEFLTYFQNEAQLEKSRLLSDRFSAERPKGSFSTLEIQRTEQGDSAMYLCASSLVYIGTVYSGNTIYFGEGSWLTVV.

This clonotype has a count of ten or more. The rearrangement joins TRBV7-2 to TRBJ2-7; 11 nucleotides match TRBD1. Germline V gives CDR1 SGHTA, CDR2 FQGNSA. After removal of 1 base from V and 2 bases from J, the junction contained 13 bases not matched to a gene. The CDR3 is 19 amino acids. CDR3 residues: CASSLVWDRGARRPYEQYF. As DNA, the CDR3 is TGTGCCAGCAGCTTAGTTTGGGACAGGGGGGCCCGCCGCCCCTACGAGCAGTACTTC.